The clone carrying this T cell receptor (beta chain) turned up a few times. The data were taken from a study of blood T cell repertoires in COVID-19. Across the whole study: COVID-19 samples collected from the United States, Italy and Spain covered acute and convalescent phases. T cells, B-cell-depleted T cells, or PBMCs supplied cDNA or gDNA.

Per the original methods: Estimates of nucleated cell counts were drawn from the amplification of reference gene primers. This table comes from immunoSEQ multiplex PCR, and its TCRdb copy is limited to in-frame clones, with some not included. The V and J calls and clone size are taken from that table; D and trimming were inferred from the DNA. The table shows 150,000 to 180,000 clones, with 76% occurring only once. The TCR was taken from a woman aged 80 or older with acute or convalescent COVID-19. Material: peripheral blood.

The CDR3 region has the DNA TGCGCCAGCAGCTGGGCCGGCCAAGTAGCAGATACGCAGTATTTT. Amino acids: CASSWAGQVADTQYF. V is TRBV5-1 and J is TRBJ2-3, with D unresolved. The germline CDR1 and CDR2 sequences are SGHRS and YFSETQ. V dropped 3 bases and J dropped 4 bases, with 15 bases sitting between them. The CDR3 is 15 amino acids.